The rows below give T cell receptor beta chains drawn from one sample of a study of patients and donors after allogeneic stem cell transplantation. TCRdb fed the RT-PCR reads into MiXCR, producing one record per CDR3 protein. Found here are roughly 960,000 distinct CDR3 sequences, 18% of them singletons; the top ten hold 6%. Sequenced sample: blood, either unsorted or a sorted T cell fraction (not recorded which). The receptors derive from a human donor who was either an allogeneic HSCT recipient or a stem cell or donor lymphocyte infusion donor (not recorded which). It is not recorded whose cells these are; they may come from a transplant donor. Both conserved end residues are part of each CDR3. A D gene is named only where the DNA matches it firmly. Where a row states a size, it is once, few, many or the class of an expanded clone; other rows omit it.

v_call,j_call,d_call,clone_size,cdr3_nt,cdr3_aa
TRBV4-2,TRBJ2-3,TRBD2,few,TGTGCCAGCAGCCATAAAAGGAGCGGGGGGGCGTCAGATACGCAGTATTTT,CASSHKRSGGASDTQYF
TRBV9,TRBJ1-2,TRBD1,few,TGTGCCAGCAGCGGCCCTCGTACTAATTGGGGACAGTTCTATGGCTACACCTTC,CASSGPRTNWGQFYGYTF
TRBV20-1,TRBJ2-1,TRBD2,NA,TGCAGTGCTAGAGGGCTAGCGGGAGGATGGAACTACAATGAGCAGTTCTTC,CSARGLAGGWNYNEQFF
TRBV6-1,TRBJ2-1,TRBD1,NA,TGTGCCAGCAGCCCGGGACAGGGCTTCAATGAGCAGTTCTTC,CASSPGQGFNEQFF
TRBV6-2/TRBV6-3,TRBJ2-5,TRBD1,NA,TGTGCCAGCAGACCGGGACAGGGCCTCCAAGAGACCCAGTACTTC,CASRPGQGLQETQYF
TRBV5-1,TRBJ2-3,NA,many,TGTGCCAGCAGCTTAGTTACCGGCACAGATACGCAGTATTTT,CASSLVTGTDTQYF
TRBV12-3/TRBV12-4,TRBJ2-7,TRBD2,NA,TGTGCCAGCAGTCCCACCCCCCCCGGAGGGAGGGTCGAGCAGTACTTC,CASSPTPPGGRVEQYF
TRBV20-1,TRBJ2-7,TRBD2,NA,TGCAGTGCTAGCTTAGCGGGTCCCTACGAGCAGTACTTC,CSASLAGPYEQYF
TRBV10-3,TRBJ2-5,TRBD1,NA,TGTGCCATCAGTGGACAGGGGCAGGGAGAGACCCAGTACTTC,CAISGQGQGETQYF
TRBV9,TRBJ1-1,TRBD1,many,TGTGCCAGCAGTGGACAGGGGAACACTGAAGCTTTCTTT,CASSGQGNTEAFF
TRBV18,TRBJ2-3,NA,few,TGTGCCAGCTCACCTGTCCAGGGCCCAGATACGCAGTATTTT,CASSPVQGPDTQYF
TRBV20-1,TRBJ2-7,NA,NA,TGCAGTGCCGTGAGCAGGGTTAAACCCTACGAGCAGTACTTC,CSAVSRVKPYEQYF
TRBV4-1,TRBJ1-6,NA,few,TGCGCCAGCAGCCAAGTTGCCCTAAGGTCACCCCTCCACTTT,CASSQVALRSPLHF
TRBV29-1,TRBJ2-3,NA,few,TGCAGCGTTGCAGGGACACACGGAGATACGCAGTATTTT,CSVAGTHGDTQYF
TRBV15,TRBJ2-2,TRBD1,many,TGTGCCACCAGCAGAGAGACAGGGGTGGCCGGGGAGCTGTTTTTT,CATSRETGVAGELFF
TRBV4-1,TRBJ2-1,TRBD2,NA,TGCGCCAGCAGCCAAGAAGAACTAGCGGTCAATGAGCAGTTCTTC,CASSQEELAVNEQFF
TRBV15,TRBJ1-1,NA,NA,TGTGCCACCAGCGATAGCCGGTCAGGGGACACTGAAGCTTTCTTT,CATSDSRSGDTEAFF
TRBV29-1,TRBJ2-5,NA,few,TGCAGCGTTGGGGAACGGGGGAGCCGACTCCAGGAGACCCAGTACTTC,CSVGERGSRLQETQYF
TRBV5-1,TRBJ1-1,NA,few,TGCGCCAGCAGCTTGTTGTGGGACACTGAAGCTTTCTTT,CASSLLWDTEAFF
TRBV18,TRBJ2-4,TRBD2,few,TGTGCCAGCTCACCCCACCGGGACTACCACGAGGGGTACTTC,CASSPHRDYHEGYF
TRBV7-3,TRBJ2-2,NA,few,TGTGCCAGCAGCTCCCCTTACACCGGGGAGCTGTTTTTT,CASSSPYTGELFF
TRBV7-9,TRBJ1-2,TRBD1,NA,TGTGCCAGCAGCAGCCCCGACAGGGTGAACGACTATGGCTACACCTTC,CASSSPDRVNDYGYTF
TRBV4-2,TRBJ2-1,NA,many,TGTGCCAGCAGCCAAGATCACGGCCTAGTAGACGGCGAGCAGTTCTTC,CASSQDHGLVDGEQFF
TRBV6-2/TRBV6-3,TRBJ1-6,NA,NA,TGTGCCAGCAGTTACGGGCAGGCGAGGAATAATTCACCCCTCCACTTT,CASSYGQARNNSPLHF
TRBV10-3,TRBJ2-3,TRBD2,NA,TGTGCCACGAGCGGACTAGCGGGATGGAGTCCAGATACGCAGTATTTT,CATSGLAGWSPDTQYF
TRBV29-1,TRBJ2-2,NA,NA,TGCAGCGTTGTAAAAGCCGGGGAGCTGTTTTTT,CSVVKAGELFF
TRBV24-1,TRBJ1-6,NA,NA,TGTGCCACCAGTCTGGGGGCAGGATCACCCCTCCACTTT,CATSLGAGSPLHF
TRBV19,TRBJ2-3,TRBD2,once,TGTGCCAGTAAGATAGGTACTAGCGGGTACACAGATACGCAGTATTTT,CASKIGTSGYTDTQYF
TRBV7-2,TRBJ1-1,NA,NA,TGTGCCAGCAGCTTAGTAAAGGGGCGGGAAGCTTTCTTT,CASSLVKGREAFF
TRBV2,TRBJ1-1,NA,few,TGTGCCAGTGATCGTTGGACTGAAGCTTTCTTT,CASDRWTEAFF
TRBV29-1,TRBJ1-4,NA,few,TGCAGCGTTGAAGATCGGAAAGAAAAACTGTTTTTT,CSVEDRKEKLFF
TRBV9,TRBJ2-7,TRBD1,NA,TGTGCCAGCAGCGTGGGACAGGGGATGGCCTACGAGCAGTACTTC,CASSVGQGMAYEQYF
TRBV29-1,TRBJ2-1,NA,few,TGCAGCGCACAGTCGCAGAGCTCCTACAATGAGCAGTTCTTC,CSAQSQSSYNEQFF
TRBV20-1,TRBJ2-7,NA,few,TGCAGTGCTAGAGTACCGGACCCTCGATACGAGCAGTACTTC,CSARVPDPRYEQYF
TRBV29-1,TRBJ2-1,TRBD2,NA,TGCAGCGGAGGGAAGGCGGGACTAGCGGGAAAAACCTACAATGAGCAGTTCTTC,CSGGKAGLAGKTYNEQFF
TRBV20-1,TRBJ1-1,NA,NA,TGCAGTGCTAGAGGGGTTCTAATGAACACTGAAGCTTTCTTT,CSARGVLMNTEAFF
TRBV12-3/TRBV12-4,TRBJ1-5,NA,NA,TGTGCCAGCAGTGAACAGGGTAAGAGGAATCAGCCCCAGCATTTT,CASSEQGKRNQPQHF
TRBV7-3,TRBJ2-7,NA,NA,TGTGCCAGCAGCTCCCGAGGGACCCGATTCCCCCACGAGCAGTACTTC,CASSSRGTRFPHEQYF
TRBV27,TRBJ2-5,TRBD2,NA,TGTGCCAGCAGTTTTAGCGGGGTAGGAGAGACCCAGTACTTC,CASSFSGVGETQYF
TRBV7-9,TRBJ1-5,NA,NA,TGTGCCAGCAGTCCTACGGCGGAGCAGCCCCAGCATTTT,CASSPTAEQPQHF
TRBV6-1,TRBJ2-7,TRBD2,NA,TGTGCCAGCAGCTCCGGCGGACTAGCGGGAGCCCAATCCTACGAGCAGTACTTC,CASSSGGLAGAQSYEQYF
TRBV20-1,TRBJ2-4,NA,NA,TGCAGTGCTAGAGATGGGGATTTGAATTTAAACATTCAGTACTTC,CSARDGDLNLNIQYF
TRBV5-1,TRBJ1-2,NA,few,TGCGCCAGCAGCGTGGGCCTGAGGACCTATGGCTACACCTTC,CASSVGLRTYGYTF
TRBV6-2/TRBV6-3,TRBJ2-7,TRBD2,few,TGTGCCAGCAGTCGAAGCGGGGACGAGCAGTACTTC,CASSRSGDEQYF
TRBV30,TRBJ1-1,NA,once,TGTGCCTGGATGGGGCGAAGGGTTGAAGCTTTCTTT,CAWMGRRVEAFF
TRBV18,TRBJ1-3,NA,few,TGTGCCAGCTCACCAAGCAGGTCTGGAAACACCATATATTTT,CASSPSRSGNTIYF
TRBV5-1,TRBJ1-2,NA,once,TGCGCCAGCAGCGCACCACAGGGTTATGGCTACACCTTC,CASSAPQGYGYTF
TRBV15,TRBJ1-2,NA,NA,TGTGCCACCAGCAGAGACTCACTTCGATATGGCTACACCTTC,CATSRDSLRYGYTF
TRBV24-1,TRBJ2-1,TRBD1,NA,TGTGCCACCAGTGGATCTAGTTGGGACAGGGGCGACAATGAGCAGTTCTTC,CATSGSSWDRGDNEQFF
TRBV3-1,TRBJ2-5,NA,NA,TGTGCCAGCAGCCATGTAAATGGCACGTATGAGACCCAGTACTTC,CASSHVNGTYETQYF
TRBV20-1,TRBJ1-4,NA,NA,TGCAGTGCGCGGCCAGGGACTCCTAGAACTAATGAAAAACTGTTTTTT,CSARPGTPRTNEKLFF
TRBV9,TRBJ1-1,NA,NA,TGTGCCAGCAGCGTAGGACGGGGCGGAGAGTCCACTGAAGCTTTCTTT,CASSVGRGGESTEAFF